This TCR beta chain was profiled in a study of Ad26.COV2.S vaccination and SARS-CoV-2 variants. Study background: Intramuscular Ad26.COV2.S at 5x10^10 or 1x10^11 viral particles.

Treatment of the sample: roughly 18 received Ad26.COV2.S at low or high dose, single or two shots; about 5 received placebo; per-sample allocation not given. Each sample was drawn 63 days after the first injection (of vaccine or placebo). Produced via immunoSEQ multiplex PCR; TCRdb's table is partial and in-frame only. The table includes around 420,000 clones, around 89% detected once. Per germline, CDR1 SGDLS and CDR2 YYNGEE. The CDR3 contains 20 residues. Trimming pared 4 bases from V and 7 bases from J, leaving 30 bases between. The source is a person between 18 and 59 years old who received the Ad26.COV2.S COVID-19 vaccine or a placebo. Material: peripheral blood, obtained in a trial of Ad26.COV2.S vaccine versus placebo. The chain carries TRBV9 and TRBJ2-6; D ambiguous. The CDR3 DNA follows: TGTGCCAGCAGCCAGCCACGTGCCAGCGCTGGAACCCTAGGAGCCAACGTCCTGACTTTC. It codes for CASSQPRASAGTLGANVLTF.